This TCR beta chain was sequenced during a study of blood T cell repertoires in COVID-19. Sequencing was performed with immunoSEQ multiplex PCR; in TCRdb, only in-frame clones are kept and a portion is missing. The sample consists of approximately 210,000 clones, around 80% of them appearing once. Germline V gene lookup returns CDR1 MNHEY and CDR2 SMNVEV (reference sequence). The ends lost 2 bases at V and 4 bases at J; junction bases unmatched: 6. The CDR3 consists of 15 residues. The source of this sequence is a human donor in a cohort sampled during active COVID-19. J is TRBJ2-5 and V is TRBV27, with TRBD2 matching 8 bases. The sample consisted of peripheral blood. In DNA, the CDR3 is TGTGCCAGCAGTTTAAGGACTAGCCATGGAGAGACCCAGTACTTC. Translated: CASSLRTSHGETQYF.